This T cell receptor (beta chain) was identified during a study of T cell responses to AZD1222 COVID-19 vaccine (dated by TCRdb to the early 2020s). With regard to the full study: Because spike-specific TCR depth and breadth did not differ between the two schedules, AZD1222 recipients who got a second dose at roughly 4 weeks were pooled with those who got a second dose at roughly 12 weeks. Trial participants were enrolled by age into 18-55, 56-69 and 70-plus year subgroups, with 148, 28 and 57 TCR-sequenced participants respectively. A total of 233 trial participants underwent TCR sequencing, of whom 200 to 220 received two doses of AZD1222 and some 25 received two doses of the MenACWY control vaccine. Study-wide findings and limitations: Spike-specific TCR breadth and depth rose significantly after two AZD1222 doses compared with day 0 and with MenACWY recipients. The whole spike protein was spanned by vaccine-associated CD4 TCRs, and dominant responses were seen in regions 160-218 and 743-854. Most participants were white British and females outnumbered males, and the authors suggested that clonal diversity may have been underestimated. No day 14 peak-response samples were available, so repertoires were characterized only after the peak T cell response. In the small 56-69-year group, the increase in depth fell short of significance, most likely because of low power. Nearly half of unique spike-specific TCRs reportedly recognized epitopes outside regions mutated in the B.1.351 and B.1.1.7 variants. Conclusions about previously exposed vaccinees are limited because only six or seven AZD1222 recipients were SARS-CoV-2 seropositive at baseline.

This specimen's time point label, per the study, means: baseline before first vaccination. Vaccinee samples were obtained from the UK trials COV001 and COV002, which included a single-blind randomized controlled phase 2/3 trial of AZD1222 (ChAdOx1 nCoV-19) in healthy adults. For TCRbeta chain sequencing, PBMC samples were collected from trial participants at day 0 and at day 28 after the second dose. Counted from cysteine to phenylalanine, this CDR3 has 15 amino acids. Here the CDR3 DNA is all that survives: 45 bases in frame from base 1. Between the V and J ends, shortened by 2 bases and 6 bases respectively, the junction contains 14 bases. CDR1 and CDR2, per the germline V gene, are SGHTA and FQGNSA. A remark on this clone: Its antigen is unknown. No qualities accompany the bases; no much larger clone lies one base away.

The CDR3 regions of human TCRbeta chains were subjected to immunosequencing. On the study's bioinformatics: Repertoire TCRs were matched against a reference library of SARS-CoV-2-specific TCRs generated with the MIRA antigen-specificity platform. Breadth meant the fraction of unique TCRs that were SARS-CoV-2-associated, whereas depth meant the fraction of total T cells that were SARS-CoV-2-associated. Using the MIRA data, each spike-specific TCR was mapped to the spike region that the TCR reacts to and placed in a CD4 or CD8 class. Log10-transformed breadth and depth values were compared by one-way ANOVA with Sidak's multiple comparisons tests. TCRdb retrieved this table from immuneACCESS and kept in-frame rearrangements only. Not all clones are present; in checked studies, unresolved V genes account for under half, and no reason is known for the remainder. D and trimming were read from the DNA, whereas the V and J calls and clone size are those reported in that table. The sample table shows some 100,000 clones, and roughly 91% are seen once. The top ten clones comprise 20% to 25% of the sample.

The sequence derives from an adult in good health. Sample: peripheral blood, taken on day 0 of AZD1222 vaccination. The chain uses TRBV7-2 and TRBJ1-5, and the D gene may be TRBD1, 5 bases matching. Read as DNA, the sequence is TGTGCCAGCAGCTTATCGACTACGGGGGGTCAGCCCCAGCATTTT. Its protein product is CASSLSTTGGQPQHF.